This is a list of T cell receptor beta chains from one sample in a study of blood T cell repertoires in COVID-19. The assay was immunoSEQ multiplex PCR, and TCRdb's table has in-frame clones only and misses some. Of about 240,000 clones listed, around four fifths are singletons. The sequenced sample was peripheral blood. The receptors come from a woman aged 55-75 years with active or convalescent COVID-19. Both conserved end residues are part of each CDR3. D genes are given only for firm matches. The listing skips clone size in some rows; elsewhere it reads once, few, many or a size class.

size: many
V: TRBV24-1
D: TRBD2
J: TRBJ2-2
DNA: TGTGCCACCAGTGAAGCGGGGCCGAACACCGGGGAGCTGTTTTTT
CDR3: CATSEAGPNTGELFF

size: NA
V: TRBV4-1
D: NA
J: TRBJ2-3
DNA: TGCGCCAGCAGCCAAGAATTGGGCGCCGGGGGAAGTGGGGCCTGGTTTTTGGCGTATTTT
CDR3: CASSQELGAGGSGAWFLAYF

size: NA
V: TRBV6-2/TRBV6-3
D: TRBD2
J: TRBJ2-7
DNA: TGTGCCAGCGGTTGGAGCGGGGGCTATTCCTACGAGCAGTACTTC
CDR3: CASGWSGGYSYEQYF

size: NA
V: TRBV19
D: TRBD1
J: TRBJ2-7
DNA: TGTGCCAGTAGCGACGACAGGGGGCGAAAACCCTACGAGCAGTACTTC
CDR3: CASSDDRGRKPYEQYF

size: NA
V: TRBV5-1
D: NA
J: TRBJ1-1
DNA: TGCGCCAGCAGCTTGGACAGGGTTGGGCGTGAAGCTTTCTTT
CDR3: CASSLDRVGREAFF

size: NA
V: TRBV5-5
D: NA
J: TRBJ1-1
DNA: TGTGCCAGCAGCTTGAGGACAGTTCAATACACTGAAGCTTTCTTT
CDR3: CASSLRTVQYTEAFF

size: few
V: TRBV6-1
D: NA
J: TRBJ2-7
DNA: TGTGCCAGCAGTGAAGGGGGGGGGCCAAACGAGCAGTACTTC
CDR3: CASSEGGGPNEQYF

size: NA
V: TRBV18
D: TRBD1
J: TRBJ2-3
DNA: TGTGCCAGCTCACCACCAGGGGGCTGGTTCGAAGATACGCAGTATTTT
CDR3: CASSPPGGWFEDTQYF

size: NA
V: TRBV7-2
D: TRBD2
J: TRBJ2-3
DNA: TGTGCCAGCAGCTCTCCCATGACTAGCGGGGGGACCTCCACAGATACGCAGTATTTT
CDR3: CASSSPMTSGGTSTDTQYF

size: NA
V: TRBV18
D: TRBD2
J: TRBJ2-1
DNA: TGTGCCAGCTCACCACCGGGACTAGCGGGGGGCGTTGAGCAGTTCTTC
CDR3: CASSPPGLAGGVEQFF

size: NA
V: TRBV9
D: TRBD2
J: TRBJ2-1
DNA: TGTGCCAGCAGCGGAGAGACTAGCGTCGGTGAGCAGTTCTTC
CDR3: CASSGETSVGEQFF

size: NA
V: TRBV30
D: NA
J: TRBJ2-5
DNA: TGTGCCTCCGGTACGGGGCGGGGGCTCCAAGAGACCCAGTACTTC
CDR3: CASGTGRGLQETQYF

size: NA
V: TRBV20-1
D: NA
J: TRBJ1-2
DNA: TGCAGTGCTAGTAACCAGCCTACTACTTATGGCTACACCTTC
CDR3: CSASNQPTTYGYTF

size: NA
V: TRBV19
D: NA
J: TRBJ2-3
DNA: TGTGCCAGTAACGGACAGAACACAGATACGCAGTATTTT
CDR3: CASNGQNTDTQYF

size: NA
V: TRBV7-8
D: TRBD1
J: TRBJ1-1
DNA: TGTGCCAGCAGCTTCCGGGACAGAGGGGGAGAAGCTTTCTTT
CDR3: CASSFRDRGGEAFF

size: NA
V: TRBV9
D: NA
J: TRBJ2-6
DNA: TGTGCCAGCAGCGTACCCAGGGCTGGGGCCAACGTCCTGACTTTC
CDR3: CASSVPRAGANVLTF

size: NA
V: TRBV5-8
D: TRBD2
J: TRBJ2-7
DNA: TGTGCCAGCAGTCACCGACTAGCGGGGTGGTCTTACGAGCAGTACTTC
CDR3: CASSHRLAGWSYEQYF

size: NA
V: TRBV29-1
D: NA
J: TRBJ1-2
DNA: TGCAGCTTCCAAAACCAGGGGGGCTACACCTTC
CDR3: CSFQNQGGYTF

size: NA
V: TRBV25-1
D: TRBD1
J: TRBJ1-6
DNA: TGTGCCAGCAGTGAATTTGTCCAGGGGGATTCACCCCTCCACTTT
CDR3: CASSEFVQGDSPLHF

size: NA
V: TRBV4-1
D: NA
J: TRBJ1-6
DNA: TGCGCCAGCAGCCTTAGTACGGGGAGTAATTCACCCCTCCACTTT
CDR3: CASSLSTGSNSPLHF

size: few
V: TRBV6-5
D: TRBD1
J: TRBJ1-2
DNA: TGTGCCAGCAGTTACTCGACCAGGGGGCATGGCTACACCTTC
CDR3: CASSYSTRGHGYTF

size: once
V: TRBV5-1
D: NA
J: TRBJ2-2
DNA: TGCGCCAGCAGCTTACTACTCACCGGGGAGCTGTTTTTT
CDR3: CASSLLLTGELFF

size: NA
V: TRBV13
D: TRBD1
J: TRBJ1-2
DNA: TGTGCCAGCAGCTTATACAGGGGGCCGTCCTATGGCTACACCTTC
CDR3: CASSLYRGPSYGYTF

size: NA
V: TRBV6-1
D: TRBD2
J: TRBJ2-2
DNA: TGTGCCAGCAGTGAGGTGGGAGGGGCCGGGGAGCTGTTTTTT
CDR3: CASSEVGGAGELFF

size: NA
V: TRBV27
D: NA
J: TRBJ1-2
DNA: TGTGCCAGCATGGGGCGGTGGCAGTCCAACTATGGCTACACCTTC
CDR3: CASMGRWQSNYGYTF

size: NA
V: TRBV27
D: NA
J: TRBJ1-5
DNA: TGTGCCAGCAGTTTGGACAGAAACCGTAATCAGCCCCAGCATTTT
CDR3: CASSLDRNRNQPQHF

size: once
V: TRBV2
D: NA
J: TRBJ1-5
DNA: TGTGCCAGCAGCCTGGACACCCATAGCAATCAGCCCCAGCATTTT
CDR3: CASSLDTHSNQPQHF

size: NA
V: TRBV30
D: TRBD1
J: TRBJ1-5
DNA: TGTGCCTGCGGACAGGGCAATCAGCCCCAGCATTTT
CDR3: CACGQGNQPQHF

size: NA
V: TRBV5-1
D: TRBD1
J: TRBJ1-2
DNA: TGCGCCAGCAGCGGACGGACAGGGGGCTATGGCTACACCTTC
CDR3: CASSGRTGGYGYTF

size: once
V: TRBV4-1
D: NA
J: TRBJ1-3
DNA: TGCGCCAGCAGCCAAGAGGGCGTTGGCAGGAAAGGAAACACCATATATTTT
CDR3: CASSQEGVGRKGNTIYF

size: NA
V: TRBV19
D: NA
J: TRBJ1-6
DNA: TGTGCCAGTAGTATAGGCGCGGGGCGCTCACCCCTCCACTTT
CDR3: CASSIGAGRSPLHF

size: NA
V: TRBV6-5
D: TRBD1
J: TRBJ1-1
DNA: TGTGCCAGCAGTATATCTGGGACAGGGGGAGCTTTCTTT
CDR3: CASSISGTGGAFF

size: NA
V: TRBV18
D: TRBD1
J: TRBJ2-5
DNA: TGTGCCAGCTCACAGGGACAGCAAGAGACCCAGTACTTC
CDR3: CASSQGQQETQYF

size: NA
V: TRBV4-1
D: NA
J: TRBJ2-7
DNA: TGCGCCAGCAGCCAAGTTGGTGGAGGGTACGAGCAGTACTTC
CDR3: CASSQVGGGYEQYF

size: NA
V: TRBV4-3
D: NA
J: TRBJ1-4
DNA: TGCGCCAGCAGCCAAGATCCAGGGAATGAAAAACTGTTTTTT
CDR3: CASSQDPGNEKLFF

size: NA
V: TRBV27
D: NA
J: TRBJ1-2
DNA: TGTGCCAGCAGTGCCCAGTCCGCTAACTATGGCTACACCTTC
CDR3: CASSAQSANYGYTF

size: NA
V: TRBV6-6
D: TRBD1
J: TRBJ1-6
DNA: TGTGCCAGCAGTCCCGGACAGGGGGCAGCCTATAATTCACCCCTCCACTTT
CDR3: CASSPGQGAAYNSPLHF

size: NA
V: TRBV6-9
D: NA
J: TRBJ1-5
DNA: TGTGCCAGCAGTGAACAGGGACACAATCAGCCCCAGCATTTT
CDR3: CASSEQGHNQPQHF

size: few
V: TRBV19
D: NA
J: TRBJ2-2
DNA: TGTGCCAGTAGTATAGAGGGGGACACTTACACCGGGGAGCTGTTTTTT
CDR3: CASSIEGDTYTGELFF

size: NA
V: TRBV11-2
D: TRBD1
J: TRBJ1-2
DNA: TGTGCCAGCAGCTTAGTTGGGACAGGGGACTATGGCTACACCTTC
CDR3: CASSLVGTGDYGYTF

size: many
V: TRBV18
D: NA
J: TRBJ2-7
DNA: TGTGCCAGCTCACCGGGGGCCCTAGGAAGGGGCAGGGCCTACGAGCAGTACTTC
CDR3: CASSPGALGRGRAYEQYF

size: NA
V: TRBV7-9
D: TRBD1
J: TRBJ1-1
DNA: TGTGCCAGCAGCCTCGGGACAGGGAACACTGAAGCTTTCTTT
CDR3: CASSLGTGNTEAFF

size: NA
V: TRBV15
D: NA
J: TRBJ1-3
DNA: TGTGCCACCAGCAGAGAACAGGATGGTGGAAACACCATATATTTT
CDR3: CATSREQDGGNTIYF

size: NA
V: TRBV30
D: TRBD1
J: TRBJ2-2
DNA: TGTGCCTGGAGCAGGGGGACGACCGGGGAGCTGTTTTTT
CDR3: CAWSRGTTGELFF

size: few
V: TRBV18
D: TRBD1
J: TRBJ2-7
DNA: TGTGCCAGCTCACCGACAGGGGGAAGACCGCCTGTCGAGCAGTACTTC
CDR3: CASSPTGGRPPVEQYF

size: few
V: TRBV6-6
D: NA
J: TRBJ1-5
DNA: TGTGCCAGCAGTTACGACGGACTTCTCAATCAGCCCCAGCATTTT
CDR3: CASSYDGLLNQPQHF

size: NA
V: TRBV5-1
D: NA
J: TRBJ2-2
DNA: TGCGCCAGCAGCTTGGCCTCGGCGCCGGGTGAGGGGGAGCTGTTTTTT
CDR3: CASSLASAPGEGELFF

size: NA
V: TRBV6-5
D: TRBD1
J: TRBJ1-1
DNA: TGTGCCAGCAGTCGCAGACAGGGTAAAGCTTTCTTT
CDR3: CASSRRQGKAFF

size: NA
V: TRBV19
D: TRBD1
J: TRBJ2-7
DNA: TGTGCCAGTCAGGGGGCGCAGGCCAGTGCCTACGAGCAGTACTTC
CDR3: CASQGAQASAYEQYF

size: NA
V: TRBV7-2
D: NA
J: TRBJ2-2
DNA: TGTGCCAGCAGCCTCCTAGCGCGAAGCGGGACCGGGGAGCTGTTTTTT
CDR3: CASSLLARSGTGELFF

size: once
V: TRBV7-2
D: TRBD1
J: TRBJ2-7
DNA: TGTGCCAGCAGCCCGGACAGGGTTCCCGACTACGAGCAGTACTTC
CDR3: CASSPDRVPDYEQYF

size: many
V: TRBV6-2/TRBV6-3
D: TRBD1
J: TRBJ2-4
DNA: TGTGCCAGCAGTTATCCCAGGGGGCCGGCCAAAAACATTCAGTACTTC
CDR3: CASSYPRGPAKNIQYF